Listed here are 21 T cell receptor beta chains from one sample, sequenced in a study of T cell repertoires in cytomegalovirus infection. Each CDR3 protein gets one entry after TCRdb re-called the reads with MiXCR. This table holds around 330,000 distinct CDR3 sequences, 15% to 20% found once. The sample consisted of PBMCs. The receptors stem from a human donor in good health (CMV status not recorded). Some clones in this sample may be carry-over from other donors' samples.

This chain connects TRBV23-1 to TRBJ1-5; D unresolved. TRBV23-1 has ORF status, its function being uncertain. V dropped 3 bases and J dropped 0 bases, with 27 bases sitting between them. CDR3 size: 21 residues. This chain's CDR3 is CASSHPEQTCIRNYSNQPQHF. The CDR3 DNA is TGCGCCAGCAGTCACCCCGAACAAACCTGTATCCGAAACTATAGCAATCAGCCCCAGCATTTT.

In its sample, this clonotype was seen many times. The chain uses TRBV7-2 and TRBJ2-3, with 8 nucleotides matching TRBD1. CDR3 size: 15 residues. CDR1 is SGHTA and CDR2 is FQGNSA in the germline V gene. V was clipped by 4 bases and J by 5 bases; unmatched bases: 8. This CDR3 is CASSSPDRGLDTQYF. CDR3 coding DNA: TGTGCCAGCAGCTCCCCAGACAGGGGATTAGATACGCAGTATTTT.

This sequence joins TRBV12-3 or TRBV12-4 and TRBJ1-1; TRBD1 matches 9 bases. V lost 6 bases to trimming and J lost 11 bases; unmatched junction nucleotides: 4. The CDR3 loop spans 11 amino acids. The CDR3 DNA reads TGTGCCAGCAGCGCTGACAGGGGGGCTTTCTTT. Encoded protein: CASSADRGAFF.

This clonotype showed up many times. The chain carries TRBV7-2 and TRBJ1-2, with TRBD1 identical over 9 bases. Germline-derived CDR1 and CDR2 are SGHTA and FQGNSA. V lost 6 bases and J lost 2; bases outside the gene matches: 7. This CDR3 region has 15 residues. The CDR3: CASREGTGLNYGYTF. CDR3 DNA: TGTGCCAGCAGGGAGGGGACAGGGCTAAACTATGGCTACACCTTC.

This clonotype has ten or more counts. This chain joins TRBV12-3 or TRBV12-4 and TRBJ1-2, with a tentative D call TRBD1 (5 bases). The CDR3 is made up of 12 amino acids. Trimming left V 5 bases short and J 3 bases short, with 7 bases between. Here the CDR3 reads CASSQGYYGYTF. The CDR3 nucleotides are TGTGCCAGCAGTCAGGGTTACTATGGCTACACCTTC.

The rearrangement links TRBV29-1 to TRBJ2-6; TRBD1 aligns across 8 bases. The J segment lost 2 bases and the V segment lost 4 bases, leaving 7 bases of the junction unmatched. The CDR3 is 16 residues long. CDR1 and CDR2 from the germline V gene are SQVTM and ANQGSEA. CDR3 protein: CSVAGQGRAGANVLTF. The DNA for the CDR3 is TGCAGCGTTGCTGGACAGGGACGGGCTGGGGCCAACGTCCTGACTTTC.

This clonotype showed up many times. The genes are TRBV6-2 or TRBV6-3 and TRBJ1-5; D remains ambiguous. Germline-derived CDR1 and CDR2 are MNHEY and SVGEGT. The CDR3 has 11 residues. Between the trimmed V and J ends, which lost 6 bases and 9 bases, there was a span of 9 bases. In DNA, the CDR3 is TGTGCCAGCAGCCTGGGAGGGCCCCAGCATTTT. This translates into CASSLGGPQHF.

This clonotype was observed a handful of times. The chain joins TRBV27 to TRBJ2-5, with D perhaps being TRBD1 or TRBD2 (5 bases each). The CDR3 consists of 16 residues. From germline, CDR1 is MNHEY and CDR2 SMNVEV (reference sequence). Trimming pared 4 bases from V and 1 base from J, leaving 16 bases between. The CDR3 region has the DNA TGTGCCAGCAGTTCCCGGGCCGGGACGATCCAAGAGACCCAGTACTTC. Its translation: CASSSRAGTIQETQYF.

Ten or more counts support this clonotype. The chain recombines TRBV7-8 with TRBJ1-2, with 8 positions matching TRBD1. V gave up 0 bases and J gave up 6 bases; unmatched junction bases: 3. Germline values: CDR1 SGHVS, CDR2 FQNEAQ. The CDR3 contains 14 residues. The CDR3 protein is CASSLAETGDGYTF. In DNA form, the CDR3 reads TGTGCCAGCAGCTTAGCTGAGACAGGGGATGGCTACACCTTC. The variable domain in full, completed from reference TRBV7-8 and TRBJ1-2, reads GAGVSQSPRYKVAKRGQDVALRCDPISGHVSLFWYQQALGQGPEFLTYFQNEAQLDKSGLPSDRFFAERPEGSVSTLKIQRTQQEDSAVYLCASSLAETGDGYTFGSGTRLTVV.

J is TRBJ2-1 and V is TRBV12-3 or TRBV12-4; D may be TRBD1 (5 bases). This CDR3 contains 14 residues. V was shortened by 4 bases and J by 7 bases, with 14 bases between the two germline ends. The CDR3 nucleotides are TGTGCCAGCAGTTCCAGGGATATGGGGAATGAGCAGTTCTTC. It is translated as CASSSRDMGNEQFF.

The gene calls are TRBV28 and TRBJ2-5, with 7 bases that match TRBD2. Germline V gene data show CDR1 as MDHEN and CDR2 as SYDVKM. The CDR3 loop spans 15 amino acids. Trimming removed 7 bases from V and 5 bases from J; junction bases left unmatched: 13. The DNA of the CDR3 is TGTGCCAGCAATATAGGACTAGGGGCGACGGAGACCCAGTACTTC. It yields the protein CASNIGLGATETQYF.

This chain joins TRBV5-4 and TRBJ1-1; no definite D call. The V gene's germline CDR1 is SGHNT and CDR2 YYREEE (reference sequence). The V and J ends lost 0 bases and 5 bases respectively, with 14 bases between them. This CDR3 region has 15 residues. The CDR3 is CASSLALPVATEAFF. CDR3 coding DNA: TGTGCCAGCAGCTTGGCTTTGCCAGTAGCAACTGAAGCTTTCTTT.

This clonotype was seen only a few times. J is TRBJ2-2 and V is TRBV18; D remains unclear. V was shortened by 0 bases and J by 1 base, with 12 bases between the two germline ends. CDR1 and CDR2 from the germline V gene are KGHSH and LQKENI. This CDR3 has 17 amino acids. Here the CDR3 reads CASSPPNTVMNTGELFF. The CDR3 nucleotides are TGTGCCAGCTCACCACCGAACACCGTCATGAACACCGGGGAGCTGTTTTTT.

The V and J genes are TRBV6-5 and TRBJ2-7; 7 bases match TRBD2. V gave up 7 bases and J gave up 2 bases; unmatched junction bases: 11. Germline CDR1 MNHEY, CDR2 SVGAGI. CDR3 length: 15 residues. In DNA form, the CDR3 reads TGTGCCAGCACCTCGGGTGGGGCGGGGGCCTACGAGCAGTACTTC. Its protein product is CASTSGGAGAYEQYF.

This clonotype showed up many times. V and J are TRBV7-2 and TRBJ2-7; 9 nucleotides line up with TRBD1. Germline V gives CDR1 SGHTA, CDR2 FQGNSA. V shed 1 base and J 6 bases; nucleotides not matched to a gene: 7. There are 15 residues in the CDR3. CDR3 in amino acids: CASSLGYTGGSEQYF. CDR3 in DNA: TGTGCCAGCAGCTTAGGTTACACAGGGGGCAGCGAGCAGTACTTC.

This clonotype has ten or more counts. One end of the junction does not line up with germline, which may come from a read error. The chain combines TRBV7-6 with TRBJ2-7, with a tentative D call TRBD2 (5 bases). Looked up from germline, CDR1 is SGHVS and CDR2 is FNYEAQ. The CDR3 spans 12 residues. CDR3 region: CASSLRFPEVHF. The CDR3 DNA is TGTGCCAGCAGCTTAAGGTTTCCGGAGGTGCACTTC.

The chain links TRBV5-8 to TRBJ1-5; D remains ambiguous. V lost 1 base, J lost 0 bases, and 8 bases lay in between. Germline-derived CDR1 and CDR2 are SGHTS and YDEGEE. There are 15 residues in the CDR3. CDR3 residues: CASSLLGYSNQPQHF. The CDR3 nucleotides read TGTGCCAGCAGCTTGCTGGGTTATAGCAATCAGCCCCAGCATTTT.

A word on this clonotype: One end of the junction is discordant with germline, which a read error may explain. V and J are TRBV9 and TRBJ2-7; 7 bases are shared with TRBD2. The CDR3 loop spans 16 amino acids. The germline V gene encodes CDR1 SGDLS and CDR2 YYNGEE. This CDR3 is CACSVSGLAASYEQYF. CDR3 nucleotide sequence: TGTGCCTGCAGCGTTTCTGGGCTAGCGGCCTCCTACGAGCAGTACTTC.

This clonotype was observed a handful of times. V is TRBV7-8 and J is TRBJ2-5; 7 positions match TRBD1. V lost 4 bases and J lost 6; bases outside the gene matches: 8. The CDR3 spans 14 residues. Germline CDR1 SGHVS, CDR2 FQNEAQ. The CDR3 sequence: CASSSSGQRKTQYF. The CDR3 DNA reads as TGTGCCAGCAGCTCCTCGGGACAGCGGAAGACCCAGTACTTC.

Ten or more counts support this clonotype. V usage is TRBV7-8 and J usage is TRBJ2-3; maybe TRBD1 (6 bases). Trimming took 5 bases from V and 4 from J, leaving 19 bases between them. This CDR3 contains 16 residues. The germline V gene has CDR1 SGHVS and CDR2 FQNEAQ. In DNA form, the CDR3 reads TGTGCCAGCAGCGGGGTGGGCAGGGGAACCGCAGATACGCAGTATTTT. Amino acids: CASSGVGRGTADTQYF. Complete variable domain (other parts from reference TRBV7-8 and TRBJ2-3): GAGVSQSPRYKVAKRGQDVALRCDPISGHVSLFWYQQALGQGPEFLTYFQNEAQLDKSGLPSDRFFAERPEGSVSTLKIQRTQQEDSAVYLCASSGVGRGTADTQYFGPGTRLTVL.

This clonotype was observed at least ten times. With a much larger clone just one base away, this may be a read error. The CDR3 sequence: CASSLRTDTQYF. CDR3 nucleotide sequence: TGTGCCAGCAGCTTAAGAACAGATACGCAGTATTTT. The chain uses TRBV7-2 and TRBJ2-3; D is ambiguous. The V end lost 2 bases, the J end lost 3 bases, and 3 bases lay between the germline ends. CDR1 is SGHTA and CDR2 is FQGNSA in the germline V gene. The CDR3 runs 12 residues.